The 18 T cell receptor beta chains presented below share a single source sample, sequenced in a study of cytomegalovirus exposure and HLA in healthy donors. PCR employed 60 Vbeta and 13 Jbeta primers. The method was immunoSEQ multiplex PCR; TCRdb's version includes in-frame clones alone and lacks a portion of them. The sample has about 150,000 clones; just under 80% are singletons. Sequenced sample: PBMCs. The source of these receptors is a woman aged 45-65 years in good health and CMV-seropositive.

The chain links TRBV2 to TRBJ1-1, with D uncertain. The V gene's germline CDR1 is SNHLY and CDR2 FYNNEI. CDR3 size: 14 residues. Trimming shortened V by 2 bases and J by 11 bases, and 18 bases separated the two germline ends. The CDR3 region is CASSETGGFGVAFF. In nucleotides, the CDR3 is TGTGCCAGCAGTGAAACGGGAGGCTTCGGCGTCGCTTTCTTT.

A single count supports this clone. V is TRBV9 and J is TRBJ2-7, with 10 bases lining up with TRBD1. This CDR3 is built from 17 residues. Losses at the gene ends were 0 bases for V and 0 bases for J; bases not matched to a gene: 6. Germline V lookup: CDR1 SGDLS, CDR2 YYNGEE. This chain's CDR3 is CASSVGLRTGGSYEQYF. The CDR3 nucleotides read TGTGCCAGCAGCGTAGGGCTACGGACAGGGGGCTCCTACGAGCAGTACTTC.

The CDR3 region has the DNA TGTGCCAGCAACCCGGCGACTAGCGGGGGCCACAATGAGCAGTTCTTC. Its protein is CASNPATSGGHNEQFF. V usage is TRBV5-4 and J usage is TRBJ2-1; 12 bases fit TRBD2. Germline lookup yields CDR1 SGHNT and CDR2 YYREEE (reference sequence). V trimming: 6 bases; J trimming: 5 bases; junction bases outside the gene matches: 9. The CDR3 has 16 residues.

The chain uses TRBV6-1 and TRBJ1-5; 8 nucleotides match TRBD1. Germline V gene data show CDR1 as MNHNS and CDR2 as SASEGT. J gave up 9 bases and V 5 bases, and 9 bases lay outside the gene matches. There are 14 residues in the CDR3. CDR3 sequence: CASSSGQAFRPQHF. The CDR3 coding sequence is TGTGCCAGCAGTTCGGGACAGGCGTTCCGGCCCCAGCATTTT.

The chain recombines TRBV4-1 with TRBJ1-1; D unclear. The ends were cut back, 4 bases at V and 7 bases at J, with 10 bases in the middle. Per the germline V gene, CDR1 is MGHRA and CDR2 is YSYEKL. CDR3 size: 12 residues. DNA for the CDR3: TGCGCCAGCAGCCCGGGTCTCGGTGAAGCTTTCTTT. Translation gives CASSPGLGEAFF.

The chain couples TRBV7-9 to TRBJ2-2; D not certain. V was pared by 1 base and J by 1 base, with 4 bases between. Germline values: CDR1 SEHNR, CDR2 FQNEAQ (reference sequence). CDR3 length: 14 residues. CDR3 loop: CASSLDRNTGELFF. Written as DNA, the CDR3 is TGTGCCAGCAGCTTAGATAGGAACACCGGGGAGCTGTTTTTT.

The gene calls are TRBV10-3 and TRBJ2-5; a possible D gene is TRBD1 (5 bases). Trimming removed 8 bases at V and 3 bases at J, with 13 bases between. The CDR3 contains 13 residues. CDR1 and CDR2 (germline): ENHRY, SYGVKD. As DNA, the CDR3 is TGTGCCATCGGGTCACAGGATAAAGAGACCCAGTACTTC. This gives the protein CAIGSQDKETQYF.

The chain links TRBV30 to TRBJ2-3, with D maybe TRBD2 (5 bases). V shed 3 bases and J shed 0 bases, with 13 bases lying between them. CDR1 and CDR2 (germline): GTSNPN, SVGIG (reference sequence). The CDR3 has 15 amino acids. Here the CDR3 DNA reads TGTGCCTGGAGATCGGCAGCGGTGAGCACAGATACGCAGTATTTT. Protein sequence: CAWRSAAVSTDTQYF.

The count of this clone is one. This sequence joins TRBV7-9 and TRBJ1-1, with D maybe TRBD1 (5 bases). This CDR3 contains 14 residues. In germline, CDR1 is SEHNR, CDR2 FQNEAQ (reference sequence). V shed 4 bases and J shed 3 bases, with 12 bases lying between them. CDR3 in amino acids: CASSSSQGDTEAFF. CDR3 nucleotides: TGTGCCAGCAGCTCCTCGCAAGGGGACACTGAAGCTTTCTTT.

V and J are TRBV30 and TRBJ1-5; 7 bases align to TRBD1. The CDR3 runs 15 residues. The germline gives CDR1 GTSNPN, CDR2 SVGIG (reference sequence). The trim removed 1 base at V and 6 bases at J, leaving 9 bases unmatched. The CDR3 here is CAWSEDRLMGQPQHF. The CDR3 region has the DNA TGTGCCTGGAGTGAGGACAGGCTTATGGGTCAGCCCCAGCATTTT.

This sequence joins TRBV28 and TRBJ1-5; a possible D gene is TRBD1 (5 bases). V was pared by 7 bases and J by 6 bases, with 16 bases between. This CDR3 is built from 14 residues. Germline assignment: CDR1 MDHEN and CDR2 SYDVKM. This CDR3 is CASTPGGSGQPQHF. The CDR3, as DNA: TGTGCCAGCACCCCCGGGGGGTCAGGTCAGCCCCAGCATTTT.

The chain recombines TRBV6-1 with TRBJ2-4; D might be TRBD1 (6 bases). The germline V gene has CDR1 MNHNS and CDR2 SASEGT. The CDR3 consists of 15 residues. V was trimmed by 7 bases and J by 2 bases, leaving 15 bases between them. The CDR3 spells CASTRGPGPKNIQYF. The CDR3 DNA reads as TGTGCCAGCACCAGGGGTCCCGGGCCCAAAAACATTCAGTACTTC.

Remarks on this clone: One end of the junction varies from germline; a read error may be responsible. The chain employs TRBV7-7 and TRBJ2-3; TRBD2 matches 11 bases. CDR3 size: 15 residues. Germline-derived CDR1 and CDR2 are SSHAT and FNYEAQ (reference sequence). CDR3 region: CASSLSSGGADTQYF. The CDR3 nucleotides are TGTGCTAGCAGCTTAAGTAGCGGGGGGGCGGATACGCAGTATTTT.

The chain couples TRBV9 to TRBJ2-5; 7 bases are a match to TRBD1. After removal of 4 bases from V and 5 bases from J, the junction contained 8 bases not matched to a gene. In germline, CDR1 is SGDLS, CDR2 YYNGEE. The CDR3 sequence is 14 residues long. CDR3 nucleotide sequence: TGTGCCAGCAGCCGACAGGGAAGGTACGAGACCCAGTACTTC. This translates into CASSRQGRYETQYF.

This clone is a singleton in its sample. This chain connects TRBV7-9 to TRBJ2-6, with D uncertain. Trimming cost V 5 bases and J 2 bases, with 7 bases left between them. Per the germline V gene, CDR1 is SEHNR and CDR2 is FQNEAQ (reference sequence). This CDR3 comprises 14 residues. CDR3 nucleotide sequence: TGTGCCAGCAGCGCCAGTGCTGGGGCCAACGTCCTGACTTTC. Protein sequence: CASSASAGANVLTF.

A word on this clone: A junction boundary mismatches the germline segment, possibly from a read error. This rearrangement joins TRBV5-4 to TRBJ2-6; 7 positions match TRBD2. The CDR3 consists of 17 residues. Germline CDR1 and CDR2: SGHNT and YYREEE (reference sequence). CDR3 loop: CASSWEGLGSGANGLTF. In DNA form, the CDR3 reads TGTGCCAGCTCCTGGGAGGGCCTAGGCTCTGGGGCCAACGGCCTGACTTTC. The entire variable domain, with the rest obtained from reference TRBV5-4 and TRBJ2-6, is as follows: ETGVTQSPTHLIKTRGQQVTLRCSSQSGHNTVSWYQQALGQGPQFIFQYYREEENGRGNFPPRFSGLQFPNYSSELNVNALELDDSALYLCASSWEGLGSGANGLTFGAGSRLTVL.

The rearrangement joins TRBV19 to TRBJ2-1; 8 bases fit TRBD1. Unmatched junction bases numbered 8, after V lost 7 bases and J lost 6 bases. From germline, CDR1 is LNHDA and CDR2 SQIVND (reference sequence). The CDR3 covers 14 residues. CDR3 amino acids: CASNNPGGSNEQFF. The CDR3 DNA reads as TGTGCCAGTAATAACCCAGGGGGCTCCAATGAGCAGTTCTTC.

The V gene is TRBV7-6, the J gene TRBJ2-1; 8 nucleotides line up with TRBD2. The CDR3 length is 14 residues. CDR1 is SGHVS and CDR2 is FNYEAQ in the germline V gene. Trimming at V came to 4 bases and at J to 6 bases, leaving 5 bases not matched to a gene. DNA for the CDR3: TGTGCCAGCAGCTCATGGACTAGCTTCAATGAGCAGTTCTTC. This sequence encodes CASSSWTSFNEQFF.